What follows describes a single T cell receptor (beta chain). What it binds is unknown. Time point in this sample: 4-8 weeks after completion of therapy. These transplant recipients had drug-resistant or recurrent cytomegalovirus infection. This sample was included in a study of T cell therapy after organ transplantation. Repertoires were generated with immunoSEQ multiplex PCR, while TCRdb's copy carries only in-frame clones and drops some. The repertoire holds fewer than 25,000 clones, roughly four fifths seen once, with about a tenth in the top ten. Germline V gene sequence: CDR1 MNHEY, CDR2 SMNVEV (reference sequence). V lost 9 bases, J lost 3 bases, and 26 bases lay in between. CDR3 size: 18 residues.

J is TRBJ2-2 and V is TRBV27; weak D call: TRBD2 (6 bases). The source of this sequence is a human patient who had received a solid organ transplant and had CMV disease. Some T cells here may be from the graft donor. The sequences come from CD8+ T cells from blood, collected after autologous CMV-specific T cell therapy. CDR3 bases: TGTGCCAGTGGGTTCGAGGAGGGAAGGGCGAAAGACACCGGGGAGCTGTTTTTT. The encoded protein is CASGFEEGRAKDTGELFF.